A single sample is the source of the 19 T cell receptor beta chains below, sequenced in a study of CD8+CD57+ T cells in acquired aplastic anemia. By flow cytometry, patients selected for sequencing had shown an expansion of CD8+CD57+ cells. Both TCR beta VDJ combination and CDR3 sequence profiling were carried out. Genomic DNA was the template for this profiling. TCRdb recomputed calls from the reads with MiXCR, one row per CDR3 protein. The sample shows 150,000 or so distinct CDR3 sequences, 45% to 55% of them seen only once. The material sequenced was sorted CD4+, CD8+, or CD8+CD57+ T cells (not recorded which) from PBMCs. Every receptor here comes from a human donor with aplastic anemia.

With regard to this clonotype: Since a much larger clone is just one base distant, this may be a read error. No conserved phenylalanine or tryptophan ends this CDR3, so it is likely a read error. This chain joins TRBV11-2 and TRBJ1-1; the D gene is possibly TRBD1 (6 bases). The CDR3 has 16 residues. The germline V and J ends were trimmed by 4 bases and 1 base, with 16 bases remaining between them. Germline lookup yields CDR1 SGHAT and CDR2 FQNNGV. CDR3 bases: TGTGCCAGCAGCTCTCCTAGGAGGGGGTCGAACACTGAAGCTTTCTCT. Protein: CASSSPRRGSNTEAFS.

The rearrangement joins TRBV2 to TRBJ1-2, with D tentatively TRBD1 (6 bases). Germline lookup yields CDR1 SNHLY and CDR2 FYNNEI. V was cut by 4 bases and J by 7 bases, with 13 bases left in between. The CDR3 totals 13 residues. CDR3: CASSGRGASGYTF. The DNA of the CDR3 is TGTGCCAGCAGTGGACGGGGGGCATCTGGCTACACCTTC.

The V gene is TRBV15, the J gene TRBJ1-1; 7 bases match TRBD1. Germline V gene lookup returns CDR1 LNHNV and CDR2 YYDKDF (reference sequence). The CDR3 is 14 amino acids. V was pared by 3 bases and J by 4 bases, with 5 bases of the junction left unmatched. The CDR3 nucleotides read TGTGCCACCAGCAGGGACGACAGGGTCACTGAAGCTTTCTTT. This encodes CATSRDDRVTEAFF. The full variable domain, with the rest looked up from reference TRBV15 and TRBJ1-1, is DAMVIQNPRYQVTQFGKPVTLSCSQTLNHNVMYWYQQKSSQAPKLLFHYYDKDFNNEADTPDNFQSRRPNTSFCFLDIRSPGLGDTAMYLCATSRDDRVTEAFFGQGTRLTVV.

The rearrangement joins TRBV2 to TRBJ1-3; D remains unclear. V was clipped by 4 bases and J by 0 bases, with 4 bases between them. The CDR3 loop spans 13 amino acids. Germline V lookup: CDR1 SNHLY, CDR2 FYNNEI. The CDR3 loop is CASSAGSGNTIYF. CDR3 DNA: TGTGCCAGCAGTGCAGGCTCTGGAAACACCATATATTTT.

The chain recombines TRBV10-2 with TRBJ1-5, with TRBD1 matching over 11 bases. After removal of 3 bases from V and 5 bases from J, the junction contained 3 bases not matched to a gene. Germline-derived CDR1 and CDR2 are WSHSY and SAAADI. The CDR3 has 15 residues. CDR3 coding DNA: TGCGCCAGCAGTGACGGGACAGGGGGACATCAGCCCCAGCATTTT. It specifies CASSDGTGGHQPQHF.

The V call is TRBV7-9, the J call TRBJ1-5, with 7 nucleotides matching TRBD1. The CDR3 totals 14 residues. The ends lost 3 bases at V and 11 bases at J; junction bases unmatched: 10. The germline gives CDR1 SEHNR, CDR2 FQNEAQ (reference sequence). The CDR3 reads CASSLTGPQETQHF. In nucleotides, the CDR3 is TGTGCCAGCAGCTTGACAGGGCCTCAAGAGACCCAGCATTTT.

This clonotype was counted ten times or more. A junction end diverges from the germline sequence, so it may reflect a read error. The V gene is TRBV11-2, the J gene TRBJ2-3; D might be TRBD2 (5 bases). The CDR3 length is 18 residues. Germline V gene sequence: CDR1 SGHAT, CDR2 FQNNGV. As DNA, the CDR3 is TGTGCCAGCAGCTCCATTGGGAGCCGCAACCATAACACATATACGCAGTATTTT. Translating it yields CASSSIGSRNHNTYTQYF.

This clonotype was recorded many times. This chain links TRBV7-2 with TRBJ2-1; D is ambiguous. Germline CDR1 is SGHTA and CDR2 is FQGNSA. V gave up 3 bases and J gave up 8 bases, with 5 bases separating them. The CDR3 has 11 residues. The CDR3 DNA reads TGTGCCAGCAGCTTTAGGGATGAGCAGTTCTTC. Encoded protein: CASSFRDEQFF.

J is TRBJ2-1 and V is TRBV20-1; D not resolved. The CDR3 covers 13 residues. Trimming cost V 5 bases and J 5 bases, with 13 bases left between them. Germline V gene sequence: CDR1 DFQATT, CDR2 SNEGSKA (reference sequence). CDR3 bases: TGCAGTGCTGCGCGGCAGACGAACAATGAGCAGTTCTTC. It yields the protein CSAARQTNNEQFF.

The chain employs TRBV2 and TRBJ2-2; TRBD1 matches at 7 bases. Trimming at V came to 4 bases and at J to 4 bases, leaving 6 bases not matched to a gene. Germline CDR1 SNHLY, CDR2 FYNNEI. This CDR3 is 15 amino acids long. The CDR3 reads CASSVNRGGTGELFF. DNA for the CDR3: TGTGCCAGCAGTGTTAACAGGGGCGGCACCGGGGAGCTGTTTTTT. Supplemented by reference TRBV2 and TRBJ2-2, the full variable domain reads EPEVTQTPSHQVTQMGQEVILRCVPISNHLYFYWYRQILGQKVEFLVSFYNNEISEKSEIFDDQFSVERPDGSNFTLKIRSTKLEDSAMYFCASSVNRGGTGELFFGEGSRLTVL.

J is TRBJ2-6 and V is TRBV20-1; no clear D. The CDR3 loop spans 12 amino acids. V gave up 3 bases and J gave up 4 bases, with 4 bases separating them. Per the germline V gene, CDR1 is DFQATT and CDR2 is SNEGSKA (reference sequence). CDR3 bases: TGCAGTGCTAGCTCAGGGGCCAACGTCCTGACTTTC. Encoded protein: CSASSGANVLTF.

Details on this clonotype: An end of the junction differs from the germline gene, which may be a read error. V is TRBV7-2 and J is TRBJ2-2, with D perhaps TRBD2 (5 bases). The germline V gene encodes CDR1 SGHTA and CDR2 FQGNSA. This CDR3 is 14 amino acids long. The CDR3 sequence: CASSSRGITGELSF. The CDR3 region has the DNA TGTGCCAGCAGCTCCCGGGGAATCACCGGGGAGCTGTCTTTT.

This clonotype was counted between two and nine times. The chain couples TRBV7-2 to TRBJ2-7, with TRBD2 as a possible D gene (5 bases). The CDR3 loop spans 13 amino acids. Per germline, CDR1 SGHTA and CDR2 FQGNSA. V lost 4 bases and J lost 4, with 11 bases in between. The CDR3 reads CASSSWTGYEQYF. CDR3 DNA: TGTGCCAGCAGCTCATGGACGGGATACGAGCAGTACTTC.

The chain uses TRBV10-2 and TRBJ2-3; D remains unclear. Germline V lookup: CDR1 WSHSY, CDR2 SAAADI. CDR3 length: 14 residues. The V end was cut by 7 bases, the J end by 1 base, with 12 bases between. For the CDR3, the DNA is TGCGCCAGCACCCGGACGGGCGGCACAGATACGCAGTATTTT. Translated: CASTRTGGTDTQYF.

The CDR3 is CSATNPGQGFGNTIYF. As DNA, the CDR3 is TGCAGTGCTACTAATCCGGGACAGGGGTTTGGAAACACCATATATTTT. The chain has TRBV20-1 and TRBJ1-3; 10 bases align to TRBD1. Germline V lookup: CDR1 DFQATT, CDR2 SNEGSKA (reference sequence). This CDR3 region has 16 residues. The ends lost 4 bases at V and 3 bases at J; junction bases unmatched: 9.

There are many counts of this clonotype. V usage is TRBV19 and J usage is TRBJ1-1; D might be TRBD1 (5 bases). The CDR3 is 14 residues long. The V end lost 5 bases, the J end lost 1 base, and 11 bases lay between the germline ends. Germline CDR1 is LNHDA and CDR2 is SQIVND (reference sequence). The CDR3 is CASSRGTENTEAFF. The CDR3 bases are TGTGCCAGTAGTCGGGGGACCGAGAACACTGAAGCTTTCTTT.

This clonotype has at least ten counts. This chain joins TRBV7-2 and TRBJ2-5, with a tentative D call TRBD2 (6 bases). Germline V gene data show CDR1 as SGHTA and CDR2 as FQGNSA. The CDR3 spans 11 residues. Deletions cut 3 bases from V and 9 bases from J, with 8 bases between. CDR3 nucleotides: TGTGCCAGCAGCTTTAGGGAGGCCCAGTACTTC. Translated: CASSFREAQYF.

This clonotype was counted at least ten times. The rearrangement uses TRBV25-1 and TRBJ2-5; 7 bases fit TRBD1. Per the germline V gene, CDR1 is MGHDK and CDR2 is SYGVNS. CDR3 size: 15 residues. The junction had 7 bases not matched to a gene; V was cut back by 1 base and J by 5 bases. As DNA, the CDR3 is TGTGCCAGCAGTGAATTAGGCGCAGGGGGTGAGACCCAGTACTTC. Translation: CASSELGAGGETQYF.

In its sample, this clonotype was seen once. The chain combines TRBV10-3 with TRBJ2-6; D possibly uses TRBD1 or TRBD2 (5 bases each). Germline V CDR1 and CDR2: ENHRY, SYGVKD. V was trimmed by 4 bases and J by 0 bases, leaving 22 bases between them. The CDR3 is 20 amino acids. CDR3 bases: TGTGCCATCAGTGTAGGTGGGACCAAGCCGGCAGACTCTGGGGCCAACGTCCTGACTTTC. This translates into CAISVGGTKPADSGANVLTF.